This T cell receptor beta chain is from a study of T cells in Graves' hyperthyroidism and ophthalmopathy. Many counts were recorded for this clonotype. The antigen is unknown. Study-level results: Most thyroid clonotypes that were expanded above 0.001 also turned up in blood.

Germline V lookup: CDR1 LNHDA, CDR2 SQIVND (reference sequence). CDR3 size: 15 residues. V lost 5 bases to trimming and J lost 2 bases, with 12 bases between them. RNA transcripts provided the source from which TCR beta CDR3 regions were amplified. HTBI primers were used for first-round RT-PCR of the TCR CDR3. In TCRdb, the multiplex PCR reads were re-called with MiXCR into one record per CDR3 protein. The sample includes about 180,000 distinct CDR3 sequences, 15% to 20% of them seen just once. The sample consisted of blood. This receptor was obtained from a woman between 50 and 59 years old with Graves' hyperthyroidism. The rearrangement uses TRBV19 and TRBJ1-4, with D tentatively TRBD1 (5 bases). CDR3 sequence: CASSLGGRTNEKLFF. The CDR3 DNA reads TGTGCCAGTAGTCTCGGGGGACGGACTAATGAAAAACTGTTTTTT.